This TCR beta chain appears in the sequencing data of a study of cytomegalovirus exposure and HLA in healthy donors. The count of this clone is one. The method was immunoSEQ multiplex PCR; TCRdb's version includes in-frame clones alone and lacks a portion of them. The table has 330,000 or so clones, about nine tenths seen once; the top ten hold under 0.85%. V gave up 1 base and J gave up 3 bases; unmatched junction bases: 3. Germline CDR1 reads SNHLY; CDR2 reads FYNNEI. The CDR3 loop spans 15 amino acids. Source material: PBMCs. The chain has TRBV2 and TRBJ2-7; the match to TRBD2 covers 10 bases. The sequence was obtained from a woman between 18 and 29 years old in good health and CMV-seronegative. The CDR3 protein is CASSEGLAGVYEQYF. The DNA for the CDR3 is TGTGCCAGCAGTGAAGGGCTAGCGGGAGTCTACGAGCAGTACTTC. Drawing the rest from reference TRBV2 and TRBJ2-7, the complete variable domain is EPEVTQTPSHQVTQMGQEVILRCVPISNHLYFYWYRQILGQKVEFLVSFYNNEISEKSEIFDDQFSVERPDGSNFTLKIRSTKLEDSAMYFCASSEGLAGVYEQYFGPGTRLTVT.